Presented here are 27 T cell receptor beta chains from one specimen sequenced in a study of cytomegalovirus exposure and HLA in healthy donors. The PCR made use of 60 Vbeta and 13 Jbeta primers. Using immunoSEQ multiplex PCR, the repertoire was profiled, and TCRdb retains in-frame clones only, with some absent. The profile shows about 170,000 clones, 82% of them singletons. Sample: PBMCs. The receptors stem from a male donor in good health and CMV-seronegative.

The rearrangement joins TRBV27 to TRBJ1-1; tentative D call: TRBD1 (5 bases). The V gene lost 6 bases and the J gene lost 6 bases, with 14 bases spanning the gap. CDR1 and CDR2 from the germline V gene are MNHEY and SMNVEV (reference sequence). The CDR3 totals 13 residues. CDR3 in amino acids: CASRIQGHPEAFF. CDR3 coding DNA: TGTGCCAGCAGAATCCAAGGACACCCTGAAGCTTTCTTT.

The chain recombines TRBV6-5 with TRBJ1-5; D perhaps matches TRBD1 (6 bases). Between the trimmed V and J ends, which lost 2 bases and 3 bases, there was a span of 8 bases. CDR1 and CDR2 (germline): MNHEY, SVGAGI. The CDR3 has 14 amino acids. The CDR3: CASSYGQYNQPQHF. Here the CDR3 DNA reads TGTGCCAGCAGTTACGGACAGTACAATCAGCCCCAGCATTTT.

This chain connects TRBV7-6 to TRBJ2-1, with D tentatively TRBD2 (5 bases). The CDR3 extends over 13 amino acids. Looked up from germline, CDR1 is SGHVS and CDR2 is FNYEAQ. Trimming took 2 bases from V and 9 from J, leaving 11 bases between them. This chain's CDR3 is CASSLSGETEQFF. Written as DNA, the CDR3 is TGTGCCAGCAGCTTATCTGGGGAGACTGAGCAGTTCTTC.

The V call is TRBV5-1, the J call TRBJ2-2; D call uncertain. Trimming took 1 base from V and 3 from J, leaving 7 bases between them. CDR1 and CDR2 from the germline V gene are SGHRS and YFSETQ. The length of the CDR3 is 14 residues. The CDR3 nucleotides are TGCGCCAGCAGCTTGAACAGCTACACCGGGGAGCTGTTTTTT. This encodes CASSLNSYTGELFF.

The chain carries TRBV28 and TRBJ1-5; 7 positions agree with TRBD1. The germline CDR1 and CDR2 sequences are MDHEN and SYDVKM. This CDR3 is built from 16 residues. Trimming at V came to 2 bases and at J to 7 bases, leaving 11 bases not matched to a gene. CDR3 nucleotide sequence: TGTGCCAGCAGTTTAAGTACGGGGGCAGGGGGGCAGCCCCAGCATTTT. This encodes CASSLSTGAGGQPQHF.

This chain joins TRBV15 and TRBJ2-7; D not certain. The CDR3 spans 13 residues. Germline CDR1 LNHNV, CDR2 YYDKDF (reference sequence). The V and J ends lost 0 bases and 7 bases respectively, with 10 bases between them. The CDR3 loop reads CATSRDERSEQYF. The CDR3 DNA follows: TGTGCCACCAGCAGAGACGAGAGGTCTGAGCAGTACTTC.

Only one count was recorded for this clone. The CDR3 here is CASSPGDRGPYEQYF. The CDR3 DNA reads TGTGCCAGCAGCCCTGGGGACAGGGGGCCCTACGAGCAGTACTTC. V usage is TRBV9 and J usage is TRBJ2-5; 12 nucleotides agree with TRBD1. With the DNA end fitting TRBJ2-7 better, the J assignment may be wrong. CDR3 length: 15 residues. CDR1 SGDLS and CDR2 YYNGEE come from the germline V gene.

This chain uses TRBV5-4 with TRBJ1-4, with 9 bases that match TRBD1. The CDR3 is 15 amino acids. From germline, CDR1 is SGHNT and CDR2 YYREEE (reference sequence). With 3 bases clipped from V and 7 bases from J, the junction kept 7 bases outside the gene matches. The CDR3 coding sequence is TGTGCCAGCAGCTCGGGACAGGGACCAACTGAAAAACTGTTTTTT. Encoded protein: CASSSGQGPTEKLFF. Full variable domain (remainder filled in from reference TRBV5-4 and TRBJ1-4): ETGVTQSPTHLIKTRGQQVTLRCSSQSGHNTVSWYQQALGQGPQFIFQYYREEENGRGNFPPRFSGLQFPNYSSELNVNALELDDSALYLCASSSGQGPTEKLFFGSGTQLSVL.

This chain links TRBV5-1 with TRBJ2-5; 9 nucleotides match TRBD2. Trimming removed 3 bases from V and 4 bases from J; junction bases left unmatched: 4. Germline V gene lookup returns CDR1 SGHRS and CDR2 YFSETQ. The CDR3 has 14 amino acids. In nucleotides, the CDR3 is TGCGCCAGCAGCTGGACTAGCGATGGAGAGACCCAGTACTTC. Its protein is CASSWTSDGETQYF. The full variable domain, rest sourced from reference TRBV5-1 and TRBJ2-5, is KAGVTQTPRYLIKTRGQQVTLSCSPISGHRSVSWYQQTPGQGLQFLFEYFSETQRNKGNFPGRFSGRQFSNSRSEMNVSTLELGDSALYLCASSWTSDGETQYFGPGTRLLVL.

The V gene is TRBV5-1, the J gene TRBJ2-4; 9 nucleotides line up with TRBD2. The V gene end was trimmed by 0 bases and the J gene end by 10 bases; junction bases not matched to a gene: 5. The CDR3 is 14 residues long. Per germline, CDR1 SGHRS and CDR2 YFSETQ. CDR3 region: CASSLELAGTIQYF. CDR3 nucleotides: TGCGCCAGCAGCTTGGAACTAGCGGGTACTATTCAGTACTTC.

The chain carries TRBV5-8 and TRBJ2-3; D may be TRBD2 (6 bases). With 4 bases removed from V and 2 bases from J, the gap between germline ends came to 14 bases. This CDR3 comprises 15 residues. CDR1 is SGHTS, CDR2 YDEGEE, per germline. The CDR3 region is CASSPRESFTDTQYF. Written as DNA, the CDR3 is TGTGCCAGCAGCCCACGGGAGTCTTTCACAGATACGCAGTATTTT. Full variable domain (outside the CDR3, taken from reference TRBV5-8 and TRBJ2-3): EAGVTQSPTHLIKTRGQQATLRCSPISGHTSVYWYQQALGLGLQFLLWYDEGEERNRGNFPPRFSGRQFPNYSSELNVNALELEDSALYLCASSPRESFTDTQYFGPGTRLTVL.

The V and J genes are TRBV5-5 and TRBJ2-5; tentatively, D is TRBD1 (5 bases). This CDR3 comprises 14 residues. Trimming took off 6 bases at V and 1 base at J, with 13 bases between the two ends. The germline gives CDR1 SGHKS, CDR2 YYEKEE (reference sequence). For the CDR3, the DNA is TGTGCCAGCACAGGGCGCCCTCTCCAAGAGACCCAGTACTTC. Translated, it gives CASTGRPLQETQYF. Full variable domain (rest looked up from reference TRBV5-5 and TRBJ2-5): DAGVTQSPTHLIKTRGQQVTLRCSPISGHKSVSWYQQVLGQGPQFIFQYYEKEERGRGNFPDRFSARQFPNYSSELNVNALLLGDSALYLCASTGRPLQETQYFGPGTRLLVL.

This clone showed up just once. This chain links TRBV29-1 with TRBJ2-1, with D unresolved. V lost 8 bases, J lost 2 bases, and 13 bases lay in between. The CDR3 covers 13 residues. Germline values: CDR1 SQVTM, CDR2 ANQGSEA. Here the CDR3 reads CSLQEYTYNEQFF. In DNA form, the CDR3 reads TGCAGCCTTCAGGAATATACCTACAATGAGCAGTTCTTC.

The chain links TRBV28 to TRBJ2-4; no definite D call. CDR1 and CDR2 (germline): MDHEN, SYDVKM. The CDR3 contains 17 residues. Trimming stripped 4 bases from V and 0 bases from J, with 16 bases between. This CDR3 is CASSSFPVWLAKNIQYF. CDR3 DNA sequence: TGTGCCAGCAGTTCATTTCCTGTTTGGCTAGCCAAAAACATTCAGTACTTC.

V usage is TRBV7-3 and J usage is TRBJ2-2; D might be TRBD2 (6 bases). Germline CDR1 and CDR2: SGHTA and FQGTGA. With 5 bases removed from V and 1 base from J, the gap between germline ends came to 14 bases. The CDR3 loop spans 16 amino acids. The CDR3 region is CASSPNGRGNTGELFF. CDR3 bases: TGTGCCAGCAGCCCCAATGGGCGGGGGAACACCGGGGAGCTGTTTTTT.

This chain connects TRBV10-2 to TRBJ1-1; 8 nucleotides match TRBD1. The V gene's germline CDR1 is WSHSY and CDR2 SAAADI. The CDR3 length is 13 residues. V shed 6 bases and J 8 bases; nucleotides not matched to a gene: 8. The DNA for the CDR3 is TGCGCCAGCAGGGAACCGGGACAGGCCGAAGCTTTCTTT. Its protein product is CASREPGQAEAFF.

The rearrangement uses TRBV6-5 and TRBJ2-7; 7 bases match TRBD1. From germline, CDR1 is MNHEY and CDR2 SVGAGI. CDR3 size: 14 residues. Trimming at V came to 6 bases and at J to 3 bases, leaving 8 bases not matched to a gene. CDR3 loop: CASREGQTDYEQYF. DNA for the CDR3: TGTGCCAGCAGAGAGGGACAGACCGACTACGAGCAGTACTTC.

Only a few counts were recorded for this clone. DNA of the CDR3: TGTGCCAGCAGTGGTTTAGGGGCAGGAGAGCAGTTCTTC. The encoded protein is CASSGLGAGEQFF. The rearrangement links TRBV6-1 to TRBJ2-1, with TRBD1 as a possible D gene (5 bases). In germline, CDR1 is MNHNS, CDR2 SASEGT. The CDR3 is made up of 13 amino acids. Trimming cost V 4 bases and J 10 bases, with 14 bases left between them.

The chain uses TRBV7-8 and TRBJ2-7; D uncertain. This CDR3 has 14 residues. The V and J ends lost 7 bases and 5 bases respectively, with 18 bases between them. Germline V gives CDR1 SGHVS, CDR2 FQNEAQ. CDR3 DNA: TGTGCCAGCACCCGTCGCAAGCCTCCCCACGAGCAGTACTTC. Protein sequence: CASTRRKPPHEQYF. Combining the CDR3 with reference TRBV7-8 and TRBJ2-7 gives the whole variable domain GAGVSQSPRYKVAKRGQDVALRCDPISGHVSLFWYQQALGQGPEFLTYFQNEAQLDKSGLPSDRFFAERPEGSVSTLKIQRTQQEDSAVYLCASTRRKPPHEQYFGPGTRLTVT.

This rearrangement joins TRBV18 to TRBJ1-5; TRBD1 is a possible D gene (5 bases). V was cut by 6 bases and J by 4 bases, with 19 bases left in between. Germline loops: CDR1 KGHSH, CDR2 LQKENI. The CDR3 length is 16 residues. The CDR3 coding sequence is TGTGCCAGCTCCAAAAGTGCCGGGACTGGGAATCAGCCCCAGCATTTT. This sequence encodes CASSKSAGTGNQPQHF.

This chain uses TRBV28 with TRBJ1-5; D is possibly TRBD1 (6 bases). V was trimmed by 7 bases and J by 2 bases, leaving 15 bases between them. Germline lookup yields CDR1 MDHEN and CDR2 SYDVKM. This CDR3 is built from 15 residues. This chain's CDR3 is CASTATGYRNQPQHF. Here the CDR3 DNA reads TGTGCCAGCACCGCAACAGGGTATCGCAATCAGCCCCAGCATTTT.

The CDR3 region has the DNA TGTGCCAGCCAGGGTGGGGAAGCTTTCTTT. Translating it yields CASQGGEAFF. The chain has TRBV2 and TRBJ1-1; weak D call: TRBD1 (5 bases). The germline V and J ends were trimmed by 8 bases and 8 bases, with 9 bases remaining between them. CDR1 is SNHLY, CDR2 FYNNEI, per germline. The CDR3 length is 10 residues.

The CDR3 bases are TGCGCCAGCAGCCAAGAAGGGACATACCGTTCGAACACCGGGGAGCTGTTTTTT. Translating it yields CASSQEGTYRSNTGELFF. J is TRBJ2-2 and V is TRBV4-1; tentatively, D is TRBD1 (6 bases). Germline assignment: CDR1 MGHRA and CDR2 YSYEKL. The CDR3 is made up of 18 amino acids. V was cut by 0 bases and J by 0 bases, with 14 bases left in between.

The chain joins TRBV2 to TRBJ1-4, with 8 bases lining up with TRBD1. CDR3 size: 18 residues. Germline V lookup: CDR1 SNHLY, CDR2 FYNNEI. With V trimmed by 4 bases and J by 7 bases, 17 bases remained unmatched. The chain's CDR3 is CASSGPARGHRRGEKLFF. CDR3 nucleotide sequence: TGTGCCAGCAGTGGCCCCGCCAGGGGGCACCGACGTGGTGAAAAACTGTTTTTT. The whole variable domain, filled in from reference TRBV2 and TRBJ1-4, reads EPEVTQTPSHQVTQMGQEVILRCVPISNHLYFYWYRQILGQKVEFLVSFYNNEISEKSEIFDDQFSVERPDGSNFTLKIRSTKLEDSAMYFCASSGPARGHRRGEKLFFGSGTQLSVL.

The chain couples TRBV7-7 to TRBJ2-7; TRBD2 might be the D (6 bases). The germline V gene encodes CDR1 SSHAT and CDR2 FNYEAQ (reference sequence). The germline V and J ends were trimmed by 5 bases and 5 bases, with 13 bases remaining between them. The CDR3 is 13 residues long. Here the CDR3 reads CASSPTSFNEQYF. The CDR3 DNA sequence: TGTGCCAGCAGCCCCACTAGCTTCAACGAGCAGTACTTC.

The genes are TRBV4-1 and TRBJ1-5; perhaps TRBD1 as D (5 bases). Per germline, CDR1 MGHRA and CDR2 YSYEKL. V gave up 0 bases and J gave up 2 bases, with 14 bases separating them. CDR3 size: 17 residues. This chain's CDR3 is CASSQDSGGVGNQPQHF. The CDR3 DNA is TGCGCCAGCAGCCAAGATTCCGGGGGGGTCGGCAATCAGCCCCAGCATTTT.

J is TRBJ1-1 and V is TRBV11-2, with D uncertain. The CDR3 contains 15 residues. V lost 1 base to trimming and J lost 0 bases, with 9 bases between them. Germline CDR1 and CDR2: SGHAT and FQNNGV. CDR3 nucleotides: TGTGCCAGCAGCTTAGGGCCAACGATGAACACTGAAGCTTTCTTT. Encoded protein: CASSLGPTMNTEAFF.